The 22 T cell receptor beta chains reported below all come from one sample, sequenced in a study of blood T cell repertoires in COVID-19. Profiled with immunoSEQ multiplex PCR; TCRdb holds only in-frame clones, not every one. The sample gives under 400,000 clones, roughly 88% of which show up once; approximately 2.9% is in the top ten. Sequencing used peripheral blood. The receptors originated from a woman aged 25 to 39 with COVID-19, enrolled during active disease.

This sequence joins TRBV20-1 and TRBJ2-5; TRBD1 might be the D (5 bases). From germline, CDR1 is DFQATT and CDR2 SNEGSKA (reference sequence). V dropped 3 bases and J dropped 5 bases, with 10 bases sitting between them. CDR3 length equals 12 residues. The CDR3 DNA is TGCAGTGCTAGTCTACCAGGGGAGACCCAGTACTTC. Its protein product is CSASLPGETQYF.

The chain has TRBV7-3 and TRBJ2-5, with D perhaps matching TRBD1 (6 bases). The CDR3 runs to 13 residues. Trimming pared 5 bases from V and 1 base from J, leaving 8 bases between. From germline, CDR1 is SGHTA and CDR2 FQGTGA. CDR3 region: CASSRQVQETQYF. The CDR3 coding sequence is TGTGCCAGCAGCCGACAGGTCCAAGAGACCCAGTACTTC.

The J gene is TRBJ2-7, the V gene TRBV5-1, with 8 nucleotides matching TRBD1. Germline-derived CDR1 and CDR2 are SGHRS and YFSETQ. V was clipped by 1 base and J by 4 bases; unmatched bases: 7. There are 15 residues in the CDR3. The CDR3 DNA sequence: TGCGCCAGCAGCTTGCTCGGGGGACAGGTGTACGAGCAGTACTTC. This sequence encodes CASSLLGGQVYEQYF.

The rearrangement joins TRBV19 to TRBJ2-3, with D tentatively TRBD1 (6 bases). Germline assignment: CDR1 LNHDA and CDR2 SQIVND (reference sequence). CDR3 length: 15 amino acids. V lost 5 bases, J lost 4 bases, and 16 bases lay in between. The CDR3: CASSSRDILPDTQYF. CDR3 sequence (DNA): TGTGCCAGTAGTTCACGGGACATCCTGCCAGATACGCAGTATTTT.

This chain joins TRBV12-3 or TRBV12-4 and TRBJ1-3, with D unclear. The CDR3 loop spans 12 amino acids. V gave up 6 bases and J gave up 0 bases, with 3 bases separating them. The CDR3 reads CASSYSGNTIYF. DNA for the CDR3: TGTGCCAGCAGCTACTCTGGAAACACCATATATTTT.

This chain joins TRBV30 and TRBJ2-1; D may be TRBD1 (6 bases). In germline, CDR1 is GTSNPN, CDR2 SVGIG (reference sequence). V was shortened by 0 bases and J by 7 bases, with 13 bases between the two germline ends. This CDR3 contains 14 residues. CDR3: CAWSVGPQGNEQFF. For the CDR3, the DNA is TGTGCCTGGAGTGTAGGGCCCCAGGGGAATGAGCAGTTCTTC.

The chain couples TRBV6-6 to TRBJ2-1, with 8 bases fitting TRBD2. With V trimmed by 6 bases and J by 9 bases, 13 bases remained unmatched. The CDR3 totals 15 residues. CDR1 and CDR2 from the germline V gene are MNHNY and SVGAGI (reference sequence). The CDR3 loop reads CASSFGGGLLIEQFF. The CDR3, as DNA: TGTGCCAGCAGCTTCGGGGGGGGGCTTCTAATTGAGCAGTTCTTC.

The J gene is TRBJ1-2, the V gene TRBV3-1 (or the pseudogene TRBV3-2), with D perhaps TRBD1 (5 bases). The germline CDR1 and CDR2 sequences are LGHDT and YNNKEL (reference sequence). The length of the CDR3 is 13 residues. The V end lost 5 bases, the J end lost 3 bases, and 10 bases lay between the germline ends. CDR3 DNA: TGTGCCAGCAGCTCCCAGGGCGACTATGGCTACACCTTC. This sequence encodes CASSSQGDYGYTF.

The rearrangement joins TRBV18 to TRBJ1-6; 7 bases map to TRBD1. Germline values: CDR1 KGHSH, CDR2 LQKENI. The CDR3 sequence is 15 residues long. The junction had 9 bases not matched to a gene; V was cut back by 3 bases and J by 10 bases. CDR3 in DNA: TGTGCCAGCTCACCGCTTACCGGACAGGAGTCACCCCTCCACTTT. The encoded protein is CASSPLTGQESPLHF.

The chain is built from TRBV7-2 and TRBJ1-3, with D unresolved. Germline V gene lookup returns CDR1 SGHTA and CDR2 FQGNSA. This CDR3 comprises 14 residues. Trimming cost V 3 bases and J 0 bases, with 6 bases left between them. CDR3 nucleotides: TGTGCCAGCAGCTTTGCCAGCTCTGGAAACACCATATATTTT. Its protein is CASSFASSGNTIYF.

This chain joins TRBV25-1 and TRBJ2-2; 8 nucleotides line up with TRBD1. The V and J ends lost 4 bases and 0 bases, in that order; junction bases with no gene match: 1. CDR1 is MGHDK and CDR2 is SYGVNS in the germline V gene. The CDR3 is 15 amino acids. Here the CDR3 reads CASSATGANTGELFF. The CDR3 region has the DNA TGTGCCAGCAGTGCGACAGGGGCGAACACCGGGGAGCTGTTTTTT.

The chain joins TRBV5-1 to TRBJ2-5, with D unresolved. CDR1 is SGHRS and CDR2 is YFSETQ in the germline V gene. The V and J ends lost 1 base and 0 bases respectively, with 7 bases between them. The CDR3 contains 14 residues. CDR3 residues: CASSLMGNQETQYF. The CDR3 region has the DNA TGCGCCAGCAGCTTGATGGGCAACCAAGAGACCCAGTACTTC.

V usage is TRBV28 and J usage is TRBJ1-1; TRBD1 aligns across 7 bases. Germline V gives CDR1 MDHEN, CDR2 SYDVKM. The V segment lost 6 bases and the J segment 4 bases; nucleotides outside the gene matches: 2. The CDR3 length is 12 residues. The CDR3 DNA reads TGTGCCAGCAGAAGACAGGGCACTGAAGCTTTCTTT. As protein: CASRRQGTEAFF. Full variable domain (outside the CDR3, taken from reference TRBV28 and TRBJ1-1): DVKVTQSSRYLVKRTGEKVFLECVQDMDHENMFWYRQDPGLGLRLIYFSYDVKMKEKGDIPEGYSVSREKKERFSLILESASTNQTSMYLCASRRQGTEAFFGQGTRLTVV.

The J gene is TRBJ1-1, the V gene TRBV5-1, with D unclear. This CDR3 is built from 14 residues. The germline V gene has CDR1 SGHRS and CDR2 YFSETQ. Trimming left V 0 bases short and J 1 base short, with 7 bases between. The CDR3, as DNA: TGCGCCAGCAGCTTGGTTCCCAGGAACACTGAAGCTTTCTTT. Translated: CASSLVPRNTEAFF.

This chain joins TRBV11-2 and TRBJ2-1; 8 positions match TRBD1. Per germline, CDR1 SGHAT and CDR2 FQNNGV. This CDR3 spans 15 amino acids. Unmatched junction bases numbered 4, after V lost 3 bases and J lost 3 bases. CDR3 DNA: TGTGCCAGCAGCTTCCAGGGGGCTAACTACAATGAGCAGTTCTTC. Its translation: CASSFQGANYNEQFF.

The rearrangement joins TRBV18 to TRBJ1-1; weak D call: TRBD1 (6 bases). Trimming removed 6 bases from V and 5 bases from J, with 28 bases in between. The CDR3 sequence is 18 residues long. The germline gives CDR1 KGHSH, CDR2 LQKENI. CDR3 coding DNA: TGTGCCAGCTCTCCTCAGACAGGACTTGACTCCCTGGGGACTGAAGCTTTCTTT. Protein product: CASSPQTGLDSLGTEAFF.

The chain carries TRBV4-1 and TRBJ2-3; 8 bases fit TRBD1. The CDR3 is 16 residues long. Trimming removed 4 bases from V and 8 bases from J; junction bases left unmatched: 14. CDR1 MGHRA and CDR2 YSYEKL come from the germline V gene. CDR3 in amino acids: CASSPISGQGSATQYF. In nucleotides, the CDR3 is TGCGCCAGCAGCCCGATCTCAGGACAGGGTTCGGCTACGCAGTATTTT.

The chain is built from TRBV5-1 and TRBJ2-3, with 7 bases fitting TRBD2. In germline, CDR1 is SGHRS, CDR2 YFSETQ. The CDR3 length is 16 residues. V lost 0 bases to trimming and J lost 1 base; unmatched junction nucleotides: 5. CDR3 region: CASSLEAGVGTDTQYF. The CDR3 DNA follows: TGCGCCAGCAGCTTGGAGGCGGGAGTGGGCACAGATACGCAGTATTTT.

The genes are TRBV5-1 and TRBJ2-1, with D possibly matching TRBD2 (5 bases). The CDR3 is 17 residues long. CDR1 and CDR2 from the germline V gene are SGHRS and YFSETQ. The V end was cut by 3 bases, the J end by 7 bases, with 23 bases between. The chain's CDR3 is CASSYYSRSWSGNEQFF. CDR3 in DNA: TGCGCCAGCAGCTACTATTCAAGATCGTGGAGCGGTAATGAGCAGTTCTTC.

CDR3 protein: CASSFENVGRGGEQYF. DNA of the CDR3: TGTGCCAGCAGCTTTGAAAACGTAGGTCGCGGGGGCGAGCAGTACTTC. This chain connects TRBV13 to TRBJ2-7, with 7 positions matching TRBD2. V gave up 3 bases and J gave up 6 bases; unmatched junction bases: 14. Germline V gene data show CDR1 as PRHDT and CDR2 as FYEKMQ (reference sequence). This CDR3 spans 16 amino acids.

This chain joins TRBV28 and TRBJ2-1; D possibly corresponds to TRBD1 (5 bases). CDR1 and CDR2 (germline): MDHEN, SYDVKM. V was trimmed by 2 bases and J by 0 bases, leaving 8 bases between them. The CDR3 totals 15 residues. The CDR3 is CASSLDRGSYNEQFF. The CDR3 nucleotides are TGTGCCAGCAGTTTAGATAGGGGCTCCTACAATGAGCAGTTCTTC. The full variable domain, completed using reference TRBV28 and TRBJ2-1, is DVKVTQSSRYLVKRTGEKVFLECVQDMDHENMFWYRQDPGLGLRLIYFSYDVKMKEKGDIPEGYSVSREKKERFSLILESASTNQTSMYLCASSLDRGSYNEQFFGPGTRLTVL.

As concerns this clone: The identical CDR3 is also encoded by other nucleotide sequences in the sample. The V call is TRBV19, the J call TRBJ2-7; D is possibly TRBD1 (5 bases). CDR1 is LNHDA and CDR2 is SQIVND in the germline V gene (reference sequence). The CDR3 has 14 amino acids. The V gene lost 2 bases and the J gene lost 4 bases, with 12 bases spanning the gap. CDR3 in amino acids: CASSIKGLGYEQYF. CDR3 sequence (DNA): TGTGCCAGTAGTATAAAGGGGCTAGGGTACGAGCAGTACTTC. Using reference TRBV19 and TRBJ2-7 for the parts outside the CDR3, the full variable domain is DGGITQSPKYLFRKEGQNVTLSCEQNLNHDAMYWYRQDPGQGLRLIYYSQIVNDFQKGDIAEGYSVSREKKESFPLTVTSAQKNPTAFYLCASSIKGLGYEQYFGPGTRLTVT.